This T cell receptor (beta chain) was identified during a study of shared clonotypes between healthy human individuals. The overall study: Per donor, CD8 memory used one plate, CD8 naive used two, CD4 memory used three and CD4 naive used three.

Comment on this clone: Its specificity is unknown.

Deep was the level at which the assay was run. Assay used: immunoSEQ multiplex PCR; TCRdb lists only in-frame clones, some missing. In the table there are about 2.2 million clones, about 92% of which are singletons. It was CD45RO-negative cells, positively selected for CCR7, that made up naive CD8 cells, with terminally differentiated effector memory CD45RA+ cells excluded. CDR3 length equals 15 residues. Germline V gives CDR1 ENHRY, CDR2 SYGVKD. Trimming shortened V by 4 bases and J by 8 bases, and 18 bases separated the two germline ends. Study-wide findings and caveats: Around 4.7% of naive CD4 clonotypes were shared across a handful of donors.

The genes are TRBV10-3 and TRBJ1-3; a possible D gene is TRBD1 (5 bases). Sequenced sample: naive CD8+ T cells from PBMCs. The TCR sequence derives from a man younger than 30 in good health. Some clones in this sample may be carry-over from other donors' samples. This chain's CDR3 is CAISASWGREYTIYF. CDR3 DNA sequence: TGTGCCATCAGTGCTTCCTGGGGCAGGGAGTACACCATATATTTT.